The 5 T cell receptor beta chains below all came from one sample that was sequenced in a study of cytomegalovirus exposure and HLA in healthy donors. The PCR employed 60 Vbeta primers together with 13 Jbeta primers. Generated by immunoSEQ multiplex PCR, the TCRdb table keeps only in-frame clones and is missing some. The top ten clones hold 4.1% of a sample with 130,000 to 150,000 clones, roughly 80% of them seen once. The sequenced sample was PBMCs. These receptors all stem from a man in his forties or fifties in good health and CMV-seropositive.

The rearrangement joins TRBV19 to TRBJ2-7; tentative D call: TRBD2 (6 bases). Germline V lookup: CDR1 LNHDA, CDR2 SQIVND (reference sequence). The CDR3 has 13 amino acids. V lost 5 bases to trimming and J lost 4 bases, with 12 bases between them. The CDR3 is CASSPGGIYEQYF. The CDR3 coding sequence is TGTGCCAGTAGTCCCGGGGGAATTTACGAGCAGTACTTC.

The chain combines TRBV10-3 with TRBJ1-5, with TRBD1 as a possible D gene (5 bases). This CDR3 region has 12 residues. Germline-derived CDR1 and CDR2 are ENHRY and SYGVKD. The germline V and J ends were trimmed by 8 bases and 6 bases, with 11 bases remaining between them. Written as DNA, the CDR3 is TGTGCCATCGGGGCAGGGTCTCAGCCCCAGCATTTT. Amino acid sequence: CAIGAGSQPQHF.

This chain links TRBV7-2 with TRBJ2-2, with D unclear. The germline V gene has CDR1 SGHTA and CDR2 FQGNSA. The CDR3 contains 12 residues. V shed 4 bases and J shed 8 bases, with 8 bases lying between them. CDR3 nucleotide sequence: TGTGCCAGCAGCTCCCTATGGGGGGAGCTGTTTTTT. As protein: CASSSLWGELFF.

The V and J genes are TRBV11-3 and TRBJ2-5; 8 bases agree with TRBD2. The assigned J gene may be wrong: the sequence end matches TRBJ2-7 better. The germline gives CDR1 SGHNT, CDR2 YENEEA. The length of the CDR3 is 14 residues. The CDR3 protein is CASSLLGLAYEQYF. The DNA for the CDR3 is TGTGCCAGCAGCTTACTGGGACTAGCCTACGAGCAGTACTTC.

This clone turned up a few times. The chain is built from TRBV5-1 and TRBJ2-7; TRBD1 matches 10 bases. This CDR3 has 16 residues. Losses at the gene ends were 4 bases for V and 7 bases for J; bases not matched to a gene: 14. CDR1 is SGHRS, CDR2 YFSETQ, per germline. The CDR3 loop is CASSLGTGQGLGEQYF. CDR3 DNA sequence: TGCGCCAGCAGCCTGGGAACGGGACAGGGGCTTGGGGAGCAGTACTTC.